This T cell receptor (beta chain) was identified during a study of T cell changes during pregnancy in multiple sclerosis. Profiled with immunoSEQ multiplex PCR; TCRdb holds only in-frame clones, not every one. This sample has roughly 100,000 clones; 90% to 95% occur once, and the top ten carry 1.5% to 2%. CDR1 is SGHRS, CDR2 YFSETQ, per germline. The V gene lost 5 bases and the J gene lost 4 bases, with 15 bases spanning the gap. The CDR3 runs 14 residues. This chain links TRBV5-1 with TRBJ1-2; D call uncertain. The sample consisted of peripheral blood, taken after pregnancy. This TCR was sampled from a female donor in good health, enrolled as a control in a pregnancy study. Here the CDR3 reads CASSLEGSVYGYTF. CDR3 nucleotides: TGCGCCAGCAGTCTTGAGGGATCGGTCTATGGCTACACCTTC.